This paragraph covers one T cell receptor beta chain sequence. The antigen is undetermined. This record belongs to a study of response to subunit inactivated influenza vaccine. Study-wide results and limits: The authors suggested that every seasonal influenza vaccination recruits few new T cells.

V shed 3 bases and J 2 bases; nucleotides not matched to a gene: 14. Germline values: CDR1 DFQATT, CDR2 SNEGSKA (reference sequence). This CDR3 contains 17 residues. From the RT-PCR reads, TCRdb called clonotypes with MiXCR, one entry per CDR3 protein. This table holds 300,000 to 350,000 distinct CDR3 sequences, 22% found once. The rearrangement links TRBV20-1 to TRBJ2-5; 8 bases map to TRBD2. Sample: PBMCs from blood, taken 21 months after vaccination. The source is a man aged 50-75 years who received an inactivated influenza vaccine. The CDR3 spells CSARPLRSGGPQETQYF. The CDR3 coding sequence is TGCAGTGCTAGGCCGCTGCGCAGCGGGGGACCACAAGAGACCCAGTACTTC.